Listed below are T cell receptor beta chains from one sample, sequenced in a study of siplizumab effects on memory and regulatory T cells. Libraries were prepared by immunoSEQ multiplex PCR; TCRdb keeps only in-frame clonotypes and omits some of them. The table has 99,000 or so clones, 85% to 95% seen once; the top ten hold about 0.32%. The sample consisted of CD4+ T cells sorted from blood. Receptor source: a human donor in good health. The CDR3 runs from the conserved cysteine through the conserved F or W. The order of the fields is V gene, J gene, CDR3 protein.

>TRBV7-2|TRBJ1-5
CASSLGADSNQPQHF
>TRBV6-5|TRBJ2-3
CASSLLAGGTDTQYF
>TRBV9|TRBJ1-4
CASSPGQLEEKLFF
>TRBV6-1|TRBJ2-7
CASRGASGGHYEQYF
>TRBV30|TRBJ2-4
CAWTPQGLAKNIQYF
>TRBV5-1|TRBJ2-2
CASSAGTANTGELFF
>TRBV4-1|TRBJ1-2
CASSQRSQSNYGYTF
>TRBV11-3|TRBJ1-1
CASSDSAVGNTEAFF
>TRBV30|TRBJ1-5
CAWTGGGLSQPQHF
>TRBV5-1|TRBJ1-1
CASSLRSGPMNTEAFF
>TRBV4-2|TRBJ2-7
CASSRGSRDSDAYEQYF
>TRBV2|TRBJ2-3
CASSEAGVGTDTQYF
>TRBV6-5|.
CASSYSGQGLHEQYF
>TRBV11-3|TRBJ2-5
CASSPGGWTGLSETQYF
>TRBV14|TRBJ1-2
CASSQGIETYGYTF
>TRBV30|TRBJ1-6
CAWSRGSSPLHF
>TRBV5-1|TRBJ2-3
CASSSSGGGTDTQYF
>TRBV5-1|TRBJ1-3
CASSPGPSGNTIYF
>TRBV21-1|TRBJ2-7
CASSKVEAGCYYEQYF
>TRBV7-2|TRBJ1-2
CASSSGPGYTF
>TRBV6-1|TRBJ1-2
CASRKGGEYGYTF
>TRBV4-2|TRBJ2-1
CASSLPQEDEQFF